The present entry profiles one T cell receptor (beta chain) with its context. The antigen is not known. The protocol was immunoSEQ multiplex PCR, while the TCRdb copy is restricted to in-frame clones and leaves out a portion. There are about 360,000 clones in the sample; 70% to 75% occur only once, and about 10% lies in the top ten. This entry comes from a study of shared clonotypes between healthy human individuals. Across the whole study: CD4 naive cells filled three plates per donor, CD4 memory three, CD8 naive two and CD8 memory one. Study-level points and caveats: Against clonotypes common to all four donors, non-shared ones had lower generation probabilities. Sharing across several donors was seen in roughly 5% of naive CD4 clonotypes. Generally, naive subsets came out with larger estimated richness than memory subsets.

In germline, CDR1 is WNHNN, CDR2 SYGVQD (reference sequence). The CDR3 has 16 amino acids. The J segment lost 2 bases and the V segment lost 5 bases, leaving 8 bases of the junction unmatched. The TCR originated in a man between 25 and 39 years old in good health. The chain uses TRBV10-1 and TRBJ2-3; 9 positions agree with TRBD1. The sample comprised memory CD4+ T cells sorted from blood. Subset here: CD45RA-negative fraction. CDR3 sequence reads: CASSHGQGKSTDTQYF. Written as DNA, the CDR3 is TGCGCCAGCAGTCATGGACAGGGGAAATCCACAGATACGCAGTATTTT.